These T cell receptor beta chains were read from a single sample in a study of T cell responses to AZD1222 COVID-19 vaccine. Generated by immunoSEQ multiplex PCR, the TCRdb table keeps only in-frame clones and is missing some. This sample yields over 90,000 clones, of which 75% to 95% are seen a single time; under 50% belongs to the top ten. Sequenced material: peripheral blood, taken on day 0 of AZD1222 vaccination. The origin of the receptors is an adult in good health. Each CDR3 is given with its conserved first and last residue. The D gene is left open where the match is weak. Where a row states a size, it is once, few, many or the class of an expanded clone; other rows omit it.

NA,TRBV7-2,NA,TRBJ1-3,TGTGCCAGCAGCTTAGCGGGGGGGTATGGAAACACCATATATTTT,CASSLAGGYGNTIYF
TRBD1,TRBV12-3/TRBV12-4,NA,TRBJ1-1,TGTGCCAGCAGTCTGGACAGGGCGCAACTGGCTTTCTTT,CASSLDRAQLAFF
NA,TRBV7-9,NA,TRBJ1-1,TGTGCCAGCAGCTTAGCATATGGACTCAAGAACACTGAAGCTTTCTTT,CASSLAYGLKNTEAFF
NA,TRBV15,NA,TRBJ1-5,TGTGCCACCAGCAGAGATCCCCTGCTTAAGGGGCCCCAGCATTTT,CATSRDPLLKGPQHF
NA,TRBV28,NA,TRBJ2-2,TGTGCCAGCACTAAGACAGTACTAATCACCGGGGAGCTGTTTTTT,CASTKTVLITGELFF
NA,TRBV7-9,NA,TRBJ1-2,TGTGCCAGCAGCTTAGGTGGCTACACCTTC,CASSLGGYTF
NA,TRBV6-4,NA,TRBJ1-6,TGTGCCAGCAGTGACGGAGGGGCCCCGAATTCACCCCTCCACTTT,CASSDGGAPNSPLHF
NA,TRBV9,many,TRBJ2-7,TGTGCCAGCAGCGCCGGGACAAAGGTCAACGAGCAGTACTTC,CASSAGTKVNEQYF
TRBD2,TRBV30,NA,TRBJ2-7,TGTGCCTTCGGAGGCGGGAGTAATCGCGAGCAGTACTTC,CAFGGGSNREQYF
NA,TRBV28,once,TRBJ1-4,TGTGCCAGCAGTCCACCGACCAGTCGGACTGAAAAACTGTTTTTT,CASSPPTSRTEKLFF
TRBD2,TRBV5-6,once,TRBJ2-3,TGTGCCAGCAGCACACTAGCGGTAGCAGATACGCAGTATTTT,CASSTLAVADTQYF
NA,TRBV6-5,NA,TRBJ2-7,TGTGCCAGCAGTTACGCGTCTGCAATAGGATATGACGAGCAGTACTTC,CASSYASAIGYDEQYF
NA,TRBV3-1/TRBV3-2,NA,TRBJ1-2,TGTGCCAGCAGCCATAGCCCGGAAAACTATGGCTACACCTTC,CASSHSPENYGYTF
NA,TRBV4-1,once,TRBJ1-6,TGCGCCAGCAGCCAAGTTGGCGGACAGCATAATTCACCCCTCCACTTT,CASSQVGGQHNSPLHF
NA,TRBV30,NA,TRBJ1-5,TGTGCCTGGAGTACCGTAAATCAGCCCCAGCATTTT,CAWSTVNQPQHF
TRBD1,TRBV4-1,NA,TRBJ2-1,TGCGCCAGCAGCCAAGTGGACAGGGTCATTTACAATGAGCAGTTCTTC,CASSQVDRVIYNEQFF
NA,TRBV5-1,NA,TRBJ2-7,TGCGCCAGCTCGTATACCAGACTAGGCTACGAGCAGTACTTC,CASSYTRLGYEQYF
NA,TRBV5-4,NA,TRBJ2-3,TGTGCCAGCAGCCGGTCCGGGAGAGCGGACACAGATACGCAGTATTTT,CASSRSGRADTDTQYF
TRBD2,TRBV24-1,NA,TRBJ2-1,TGTGCCACCAGTTCCGCGGGAGCTTATGAGCAGTTCTTC,CATSSAGAYEQFF
NA,TRBV11-2,NA,TRBJ2-7,TGTGCCAGCAGCTCGCTCCGGGACCTTTACGAGCAGTACTTC,CASSSLRDLYEQYF
NA,TRBV9,NA,TRBJ2-7,TGTGCCAGCAGCGGACGTGCCTCCTACGAGCAGTACTTC,CASSGRASYEQYF
TRBD1,TRBV5-1,once,TRBJ2-7,TGCGCCAGCAGCTCGGACAGGGCTTACGAGCAGTACTTC,CASSSDRAYEQYF
NA,TRBV5-1,NA,TRBJ2-5,TGCGCCAGCTCTCCCAGCTCCGGGGGAAGTCAGACCCAGTACTTC,CASSPSSGGSQTQYF
TRBD1,TRBV11-2,NA,TRBJ2-5,TGTGCCAGCAGCCCAAGGGGGACAGGGTGGGCTGGAAAGACCCAGTACTTC,CASSPRGTGWAGKTQYF
TRBD1,TRBV18,NA,TRBJ1-1,TGTGCCAGCTCATATTCTACGGGACAGACCACGAACACTGAAGCTTTCTTT,CASSYSTGQTTNTEAFF
NA,TRBV10-3,NA,TRBJ1-1,TGTGCCATCACTTCATCCTCCTATGAAGCTTTCTTT,CAITSSSYEAFF
TRBD2,TRBV13,NA,TRBJ2-7,TGTGCCAGCAGCCCCCCGGGAGGTCGGTACTACGAGCAGTACTTC,CASSPPGGRYYEQYF
NA,TRBV28,NA,TRBJ2-7,TGTGCCAGCAGACCACAGGGTTTCTCCTACGAGCAGTACTTC,CASRPQGFSYEQYF
TRBD1,TRBV30,NA,TRBJ1-2,TGTGCCTGGAGTGATCTGACAGGGTCCGGCTACACCTTC,CAWSDLTGSGYTF
NA,TRBV11-2,NA,TRBJ2-1,TGTGCCAGCAGCTTGGGACCTAAAATCCAGTTCTTC,CASSLGPKIQFF
NA,TRBV10-1,NA,TRBJ1-4,TGCGCCAGCAGTGAAGGGGGAATTGGAAAACTGTTTTTT,CASSEGGIGKLFF
NA,TRBV7-2,NA,TRBJ2-1,TGTGCCAGCAGCTTATCTTTCGGGAGTTACTCCTACAATGAGCAGTTCTTC,CASSLSFGSYSYNEQFF
NA,TRBV24-1,NA,TRBJ2-2,TGTGCCACCAGTGACGTAGTTAACGCCGGGGAGCTGTTTTTT,CATSDVVNAGELFF
NA,TRBV7-2,NA,TRBJ1-2,TGTGCCAGCAGCTTAGGGACATTGAAGAGCTACACCTTC,CASSLGTLKSYTF
NA,TRBV25-1,NA,TRBJ1-2,TGTGCCAGCAGTGGTCCAAGGGAGGGGGACTATGGCTACACCTTC,CASSGPREGDYGYTF
NA,TRBV21-1,few,TRBJ2-7,TGTGCCAGCTCCCCTTTGACCGGTAACGAGCAGTACTTC,CASSPLTGNEQYF
NA,TRBV28,NA,TRBJ2-7,TGTGCCAGCAGTCCGCCAGTCTCCTACGAGCAGTACTTC,CASSPPVSYEQYF
NA,TRBV28,NA,TRBJ1-6,TGTGCCAGCAGTTTCAACAGGGCTAATTCACCCCTCCACTTT,CASSFNRANSPLHF
NA,TRBV24-1,NA,TRBJ2-3,TGTGCCACCAGTGATAGGAGGGGCCACACAGATACGCAGTATTTT,CATSDRRGHTDTQYF
NA,TRBV30,NA,TRBJ1-3,TGTGCCTGGAGTGAGGATAACACCATATATTTT,CAWSEDNTIYF
NA,TRBV9,NA,TRBJ2-1,TGTGCCAGCAGCGTAACCTCTATCATGGTTGAGCAGTTCTTC,CASSVTSIMVEQFF
TRBD1,TRBV6-5,few,TRBJ2-7,TGTGCCAGCAAACGGGACAGATCCTACGAGCAGTACTTC,CASKRDRSYEQYF
NA,TRBV25-1,NA,TRBJ1-2,TGTGCCAGCAGTGCGACGACCGACTATGGCTACACCTTC,CASSATTDYGYTF
NA,TRBV27,few,TRBJ1-2,TGTGCCAGCAGTCACGACAGCGGGTCATTTTATGGCTACACCTTC,CASSHDSGSFYGYTF
NA,TRBV7-2,once,TRBJ2-7,TGTGCCAGCAGCCTATGGGGGCCCTACGAGCAGTACTTC,CASSLWGPYEQYF
TRBD2,TRBV6-5,NA,TRBJ2-1,TGTGCCAGCAGTTATCCGGGACTAGCCTGGAGTGAGCAGTTCTTC,CASSYPGLAWSEQFF
NA,TRBV5-5,NA,TRBJ1-5,TGTGCCAGCAGCTTGGAGGGACATAGCAATCAGCCCCAGCATTTT,CASSLEGHSNQPQHF
NA,TRBV28,NA,TRBJ1-5,TGTGCCAGCAGTTCAATATTCGATGAAGGCAATCAGCCCCAGCATTTT,CASSSIFDEGNQPQHF
NA,TRBV19,once,TRBJ2-7,TGTGCCAGTGCTGACAGTAGGGGCTACGAGCAGTACTTC,CASADSRGYEQYF
TRBD1,TRBV28,NA,TRBJ1-6,TGTGCCAGCAGTCTGGGGACAGGAGGCTCACCCCTCCACTTT,CASSLGTGGSPLHF
NA,TRBV2,NA,TRBJ1-3,TGTGCCACCTTTCAGAGGGACACCATATATTTT,CATFQRDTIYF
TRBD1,TRBV7-9,NA,TRBJ2-7,TGTGCCAGCAGTGGGACAGGGGCCTCCTACGAGCAGTACTTC,CASSGTGASYEQYF
NA,TRBV7-2,NA,TRBJ1-1,TGTGCCAGCAGCGCAGGGCGGGGGACTGAAGCTTTCTTT,CASSAGRGTEAFF
TRBD1,TRBV9,NA,TRBJ1-1,TGTGCCAGCAGCGCCAGGGGGATGAACACTGAAGCTTTCTTT,CASSARGMNTEAFF
NA,TRBV5-4,NA,TRBJ1-1,TGTGCCAGCAGCGTCAGGGGTGGCACTGAAGCTTTCTTT,CASSVRGGTEAFF